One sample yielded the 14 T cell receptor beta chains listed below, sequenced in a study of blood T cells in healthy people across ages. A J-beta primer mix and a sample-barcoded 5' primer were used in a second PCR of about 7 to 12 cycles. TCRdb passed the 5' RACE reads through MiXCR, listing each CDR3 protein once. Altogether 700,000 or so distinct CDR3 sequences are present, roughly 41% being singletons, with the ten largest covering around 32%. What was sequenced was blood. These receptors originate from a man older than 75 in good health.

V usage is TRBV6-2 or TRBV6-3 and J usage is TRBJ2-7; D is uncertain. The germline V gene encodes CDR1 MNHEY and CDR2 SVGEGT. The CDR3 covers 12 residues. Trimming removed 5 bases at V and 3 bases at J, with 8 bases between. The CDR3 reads CASSPLIYEQYF. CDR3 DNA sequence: TGTGCCAGCAGTCCTCTTATCTACGAGCAGTACTTC.

This CDR3 is CATSDFMGTSNTDTQYF. CDR3 nucleotide sequence: TGTGCCACCAGTGATTTTATGGGGACTAGCAACACAGATACGCAGTATTTT. The gene calls are TRBV24-1 and TRBJ2-3, with 9 bases aligning to TRBD2. Per the germline V gene, CDR1 is KGHDR and CDR2 is SFDVKD. V was clipped by 1 base and J by 2 bases; unmatched bases: 6. The CDR3 totals 17 residues.

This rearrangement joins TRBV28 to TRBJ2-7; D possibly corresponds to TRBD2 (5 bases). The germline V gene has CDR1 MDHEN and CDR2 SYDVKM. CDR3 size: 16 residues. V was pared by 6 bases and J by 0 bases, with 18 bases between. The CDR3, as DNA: TGTGCCAGCAGCCCCTATAAATCGGGGTACTCCTACGAGCAGTACTTC. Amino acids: CASSPYKSGYSYEQYF.

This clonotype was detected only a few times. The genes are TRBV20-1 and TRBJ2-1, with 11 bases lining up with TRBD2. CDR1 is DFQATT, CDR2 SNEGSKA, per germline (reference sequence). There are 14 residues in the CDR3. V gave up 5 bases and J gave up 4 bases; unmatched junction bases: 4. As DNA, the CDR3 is TGCAGTGCTGGGGGGACTAGCGGTTACAATGAGCAGTTCTTC. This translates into CSAGGTSGYNEQFF.

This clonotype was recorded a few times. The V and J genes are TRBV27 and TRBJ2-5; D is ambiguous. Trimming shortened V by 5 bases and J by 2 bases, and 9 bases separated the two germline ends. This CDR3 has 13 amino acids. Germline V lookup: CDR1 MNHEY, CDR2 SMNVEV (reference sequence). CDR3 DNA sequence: TGTGCCAGCAGTAAACCTGGTCAAGAGACCCAGTACTTC. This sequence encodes CASSKPGQETQYF.

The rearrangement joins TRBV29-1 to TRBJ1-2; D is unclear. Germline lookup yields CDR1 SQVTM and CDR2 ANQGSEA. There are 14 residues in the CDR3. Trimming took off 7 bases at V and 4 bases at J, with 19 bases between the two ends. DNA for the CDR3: TGCAGCGCCCGCCCGGGTGACCGACCCTATGGCTACACCTTC. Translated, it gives CSARPGDRPYGYTF.

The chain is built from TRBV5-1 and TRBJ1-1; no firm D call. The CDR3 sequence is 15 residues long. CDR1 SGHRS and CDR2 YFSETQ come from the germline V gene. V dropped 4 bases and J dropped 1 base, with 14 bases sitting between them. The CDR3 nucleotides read TGCGCCAGCAGCCCCTTGACACAGACGAACACTGAAGCTTTCTTT. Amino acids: CASSPLTQTNTEAFF.

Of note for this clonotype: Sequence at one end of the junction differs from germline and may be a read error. The CDR3 DNA sequence: TGCGCCAGCAGCCGCGATGGACGAACAGTGGACATTCAGTACTTC. Amino acids: CASSRDGRTVDIQYF. The V call is TRBV7-8, the J call TRBJ2-7; D unclear. The J call may not be correct, given that the DNA end is closer to TRBJ2-4. Germline CDR1 is SGHVS and CDR2 is FQNEAQ. CDR3 length: 15 amino acids.

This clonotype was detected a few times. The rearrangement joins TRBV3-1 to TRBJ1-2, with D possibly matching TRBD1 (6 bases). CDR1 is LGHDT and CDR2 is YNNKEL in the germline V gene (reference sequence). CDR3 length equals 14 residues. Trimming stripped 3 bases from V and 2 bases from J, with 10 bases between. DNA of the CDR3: TGTGCCAGCAGCCAGAGGGACAAAAACTATGGCTACACCTTC. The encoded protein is CASSQRDKNYGYTF.

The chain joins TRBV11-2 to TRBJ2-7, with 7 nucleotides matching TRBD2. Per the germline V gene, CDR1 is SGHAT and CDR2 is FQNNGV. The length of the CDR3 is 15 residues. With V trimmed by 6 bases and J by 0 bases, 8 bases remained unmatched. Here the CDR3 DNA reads TGTGCCAGCAGTAGTATCAGGACTAGCTCCTACGAGCAGTACTTC. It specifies CASSSIRTSSYEQYF.

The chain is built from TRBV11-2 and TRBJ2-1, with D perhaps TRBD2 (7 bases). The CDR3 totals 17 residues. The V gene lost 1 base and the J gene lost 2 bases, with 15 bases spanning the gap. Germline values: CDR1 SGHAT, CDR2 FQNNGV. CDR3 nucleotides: TGTGCCAGCAGCTTAGCTAGTCGGGGGGCTGCCTACAATGAGCAGTTCTTC. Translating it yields CASSLASRGAAYNEQFF.

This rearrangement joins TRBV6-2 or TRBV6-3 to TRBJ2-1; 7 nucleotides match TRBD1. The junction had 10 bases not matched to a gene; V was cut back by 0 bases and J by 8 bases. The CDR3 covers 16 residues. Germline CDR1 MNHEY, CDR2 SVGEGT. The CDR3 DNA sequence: TGTGCCAGCAGTTACTCGTGGGCAGGGGGTAGGGATGAGCAGTTCTTC. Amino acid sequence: CASSYSWAGGRDEQFF.

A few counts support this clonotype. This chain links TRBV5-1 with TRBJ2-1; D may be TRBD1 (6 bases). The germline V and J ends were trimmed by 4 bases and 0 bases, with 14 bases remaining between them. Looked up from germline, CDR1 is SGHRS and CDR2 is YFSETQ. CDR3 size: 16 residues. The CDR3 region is CASSKSSTGSYNEQFF. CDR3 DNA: TGCGCCAGCAGCAAATCTTCGACAGGCTCCTACAATGAGCAGTTCTTC.

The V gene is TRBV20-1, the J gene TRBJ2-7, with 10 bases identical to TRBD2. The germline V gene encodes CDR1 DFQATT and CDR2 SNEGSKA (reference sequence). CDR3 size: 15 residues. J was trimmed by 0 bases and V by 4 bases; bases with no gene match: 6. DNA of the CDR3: TGCAGTGCTATGGGACTAGCGAGAGCCTCCTACGAGCAGTACTTC. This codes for CSAMGLARASYEQYF.